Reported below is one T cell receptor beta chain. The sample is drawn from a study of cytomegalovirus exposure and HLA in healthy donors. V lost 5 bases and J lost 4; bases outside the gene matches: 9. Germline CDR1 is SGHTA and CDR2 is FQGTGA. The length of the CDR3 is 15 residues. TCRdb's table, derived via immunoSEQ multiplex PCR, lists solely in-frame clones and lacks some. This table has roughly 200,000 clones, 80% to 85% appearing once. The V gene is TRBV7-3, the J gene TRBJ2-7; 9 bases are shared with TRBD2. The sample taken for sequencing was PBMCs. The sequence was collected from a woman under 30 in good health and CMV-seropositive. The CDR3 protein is CASSPAGGSRYEQYF. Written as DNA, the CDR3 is TGTGCCAGCAGCCCCGCGGGGGGGAGTCGGTACGAGCAGTACTTC. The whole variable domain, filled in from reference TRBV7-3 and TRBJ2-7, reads GAGVSQTPSNKVTEKGKYVELRCDPISGHTALYWYRQSLGQGPEFLIYFQGTGAADDSGLPNDRFFAVRPEGSVSTLKIQRTERGDSAVYLCASSPAGGSRYEQYFGPGTRLTVT.